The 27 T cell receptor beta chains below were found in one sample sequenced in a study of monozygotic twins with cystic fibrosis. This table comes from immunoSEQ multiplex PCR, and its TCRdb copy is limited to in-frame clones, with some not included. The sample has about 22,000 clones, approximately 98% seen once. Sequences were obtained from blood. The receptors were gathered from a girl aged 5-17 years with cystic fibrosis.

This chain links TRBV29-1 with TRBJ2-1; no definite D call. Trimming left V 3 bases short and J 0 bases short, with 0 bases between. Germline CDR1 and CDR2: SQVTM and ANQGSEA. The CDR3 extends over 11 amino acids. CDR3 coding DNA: TGCAGCGTTGACTCCTACAATGAGCAGTTCTTC. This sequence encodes CSVDSYNEQFF.

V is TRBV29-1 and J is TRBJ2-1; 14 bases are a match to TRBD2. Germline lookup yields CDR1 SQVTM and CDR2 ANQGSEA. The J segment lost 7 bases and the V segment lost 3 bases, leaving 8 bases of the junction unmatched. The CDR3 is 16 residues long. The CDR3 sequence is CSVDTLTSGRANEQFF. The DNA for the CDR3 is TGCAGCGTTGATACCTTGACTAGCGGGAGGGCAAATGAGCAGTTCTTC.

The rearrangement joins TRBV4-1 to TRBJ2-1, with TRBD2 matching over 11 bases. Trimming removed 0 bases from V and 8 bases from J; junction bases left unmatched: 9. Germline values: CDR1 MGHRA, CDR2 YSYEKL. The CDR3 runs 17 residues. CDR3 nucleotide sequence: TGCGCCAGCAGCCAAGATTTCCGTAGCGGGAGGGTAGATGAGCAGTTCTTC. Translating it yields CASSQDFRSGRVDEQFF.

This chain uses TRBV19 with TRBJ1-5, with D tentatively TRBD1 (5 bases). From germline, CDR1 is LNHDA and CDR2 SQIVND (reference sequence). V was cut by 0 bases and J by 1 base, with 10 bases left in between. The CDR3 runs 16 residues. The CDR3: CASSIDRSGSNQPQHF. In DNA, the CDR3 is TGTGCCAGTAGTATAGATAGGTCAGGGAGCAATCAGCCCCAGCATTTT.

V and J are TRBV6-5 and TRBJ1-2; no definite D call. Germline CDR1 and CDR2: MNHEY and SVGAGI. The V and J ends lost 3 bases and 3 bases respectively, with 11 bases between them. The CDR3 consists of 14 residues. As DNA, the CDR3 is TGTGCCAGCAGTTATTCGGACGGCTACTATGGCTACACCTTC. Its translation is CASSYSDGYYGYTF.

The CDR3 protein is CASSIGNSERGEQFF. CDR3 bases: TGCGCCAGCAGCATTGGTAATAGCGAAAGGGGTGAGCAGTTCTTC. The genes are TRBV5-1 and TRBJ2-1; D might be TRBD1 or TRBD2, each matching 5 bases. The CDR3 totals 15 residues. The V gene's germline CDR1 is SGHRS and CDR2 YFSETQ. Trimming cost V 4 bases and J 9 bases, with 20 bases left between them.

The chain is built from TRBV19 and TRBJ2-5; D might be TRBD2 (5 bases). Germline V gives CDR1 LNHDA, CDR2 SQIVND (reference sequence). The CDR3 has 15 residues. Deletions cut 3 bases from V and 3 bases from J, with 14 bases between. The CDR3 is CASSIRRTREETQYF. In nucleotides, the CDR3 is TGTGCCAGTAGTATCAGACGTACGCGGGAAGAGACCCAGTACTTC.

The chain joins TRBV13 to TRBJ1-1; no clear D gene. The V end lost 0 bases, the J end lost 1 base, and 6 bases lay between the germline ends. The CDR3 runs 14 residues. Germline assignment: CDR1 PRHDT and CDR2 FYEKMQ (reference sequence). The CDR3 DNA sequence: TGTGCCAGCAGCTTAGGGGCCGGGAACACTGAAGCTTTCTTT. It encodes CASSLGAGNTEAFF.

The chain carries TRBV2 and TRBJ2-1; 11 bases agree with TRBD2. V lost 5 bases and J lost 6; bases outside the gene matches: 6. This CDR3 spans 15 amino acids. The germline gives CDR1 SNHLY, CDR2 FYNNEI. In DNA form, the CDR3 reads TGTGCCAGCAGTCCTCTAGCGGGAGGCGCCAATGAGCAGTTCTTC. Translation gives CASSPLAGGANEQFF.

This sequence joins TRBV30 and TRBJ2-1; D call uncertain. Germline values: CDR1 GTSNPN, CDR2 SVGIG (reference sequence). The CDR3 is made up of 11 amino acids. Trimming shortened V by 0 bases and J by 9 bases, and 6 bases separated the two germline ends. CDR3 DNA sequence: TGTGCCTGGAGTGTACGCGCTGAGCAGTTCTTC. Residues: CAWSVRAEQFF.

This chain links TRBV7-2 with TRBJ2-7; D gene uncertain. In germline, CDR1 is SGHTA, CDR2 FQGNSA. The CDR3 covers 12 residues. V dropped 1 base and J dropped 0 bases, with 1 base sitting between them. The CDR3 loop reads CASSLGSYEQYF. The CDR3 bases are TGTGCCAGCAGCTTAGGCTCCTACGAGCAGTACTTC.

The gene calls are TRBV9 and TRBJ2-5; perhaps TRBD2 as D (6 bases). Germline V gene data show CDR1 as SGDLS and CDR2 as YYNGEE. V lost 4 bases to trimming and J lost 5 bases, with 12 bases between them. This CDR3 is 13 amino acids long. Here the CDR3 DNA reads TGTGCCAGCAGCCGAGGACTACCGGAGACCCAGTACTTC. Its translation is CASSRGLPETQYF.

CDR3: CASSSRTQLGTDTQYF. CDR3 nucleotide sequence: TGTGCCAGCAGCTCACGGACGCAACTCGGCACAGATACGCAGTATTTT. The chain uses TRBV11-2 and TRBJ2-3; the D is unclear. CDR3 length equals 16 residues. CDR1 is SGHAT, CDR2 FQNNGV, per germline. The V gene lost 4 bases and the J gene lost 1 base, with 15 bases spanning the gap.

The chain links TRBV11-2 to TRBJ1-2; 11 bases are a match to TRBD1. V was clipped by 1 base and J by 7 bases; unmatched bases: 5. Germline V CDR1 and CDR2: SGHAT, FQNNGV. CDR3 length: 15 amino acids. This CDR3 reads CASSLVPDRGPGYTF. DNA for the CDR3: TGTGCCAGCAGCTTAGTGCCGGACAGGGGGCCTGGCTACACCTTC.

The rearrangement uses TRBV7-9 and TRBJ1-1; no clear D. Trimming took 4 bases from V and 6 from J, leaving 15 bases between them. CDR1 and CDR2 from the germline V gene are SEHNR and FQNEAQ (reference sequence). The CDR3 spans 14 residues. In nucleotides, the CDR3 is TGTGCCAGCAGCTCCCTCGGACCAGACGCTGAAGCTTTCTTT. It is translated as CASSSLGPDAEAFF.

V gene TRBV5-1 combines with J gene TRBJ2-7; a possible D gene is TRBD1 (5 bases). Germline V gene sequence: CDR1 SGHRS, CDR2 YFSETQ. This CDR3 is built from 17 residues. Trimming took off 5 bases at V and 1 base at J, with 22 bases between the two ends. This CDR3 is CASRAGKHHLLSYEQYV. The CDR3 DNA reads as TGCGCCAGCAGGGCAGGGAAACACCACCTCCTATCCTACGAGCAGTACGTC.

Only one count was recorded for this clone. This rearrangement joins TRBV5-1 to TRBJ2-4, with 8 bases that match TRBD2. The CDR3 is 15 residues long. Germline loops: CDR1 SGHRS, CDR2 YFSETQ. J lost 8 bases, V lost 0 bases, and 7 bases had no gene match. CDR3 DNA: TGCGCCAGCAGCTTGGTAGCGGGGAGTGGCGACATTCAGTACTTC. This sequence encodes CASSLVAGSGDIQYF. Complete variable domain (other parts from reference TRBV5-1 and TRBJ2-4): KAGVTQTPRYLIKTRGQQVTLSCSPISGHRSVSWYQQTPGQGLQFLFEYFSETQRNKGNFPGRFSGRQFSNSRSEMNVSTLELGDSALYLCASSLVAGSGDIQYFGAGTRLSVL.

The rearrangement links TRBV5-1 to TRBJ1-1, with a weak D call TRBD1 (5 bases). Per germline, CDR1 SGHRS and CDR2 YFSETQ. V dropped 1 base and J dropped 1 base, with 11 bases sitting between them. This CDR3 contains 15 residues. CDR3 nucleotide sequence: TGCGCCAGCAGCTTGCAGGGCAGCAAGAACACTGAAGCTTTCTTT. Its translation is CASSLQGSKNTEAFF.

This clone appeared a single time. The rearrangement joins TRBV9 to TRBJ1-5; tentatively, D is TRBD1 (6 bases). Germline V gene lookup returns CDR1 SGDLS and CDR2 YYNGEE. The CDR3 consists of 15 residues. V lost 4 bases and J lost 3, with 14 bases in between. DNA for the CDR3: TGTGCCAGCAGCAAGGGGGGTCGTTTCAATCAGCCCCAGCATTTT. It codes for CASSKGGRFNQPQHF.

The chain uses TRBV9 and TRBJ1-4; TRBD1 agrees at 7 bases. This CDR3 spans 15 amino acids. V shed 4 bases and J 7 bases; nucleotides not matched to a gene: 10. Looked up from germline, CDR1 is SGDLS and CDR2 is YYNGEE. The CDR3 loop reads CASSLQGNGGEKLFF. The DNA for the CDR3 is TGTGCCAGCAGCTTACAGGGGAATGGGGGTGAAAAACTGTTTTTT.

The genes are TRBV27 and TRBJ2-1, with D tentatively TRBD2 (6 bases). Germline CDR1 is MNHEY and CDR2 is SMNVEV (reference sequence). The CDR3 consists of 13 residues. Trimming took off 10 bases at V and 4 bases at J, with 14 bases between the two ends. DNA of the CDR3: TGTGCCACATCCCCGGGGGAGTACAATGAGCAGTTCTTC. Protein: CATSPGEYNEQFF.

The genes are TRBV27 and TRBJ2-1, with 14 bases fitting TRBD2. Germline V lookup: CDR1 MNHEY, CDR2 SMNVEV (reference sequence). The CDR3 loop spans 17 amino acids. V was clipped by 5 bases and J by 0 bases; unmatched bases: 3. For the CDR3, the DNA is TGTGCCAGCAGTCGAGGGACTAGCGGGAGCTCCTACAATGAGCAGTTCTTC. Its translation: CASSRGTSGSSYNEQFF.

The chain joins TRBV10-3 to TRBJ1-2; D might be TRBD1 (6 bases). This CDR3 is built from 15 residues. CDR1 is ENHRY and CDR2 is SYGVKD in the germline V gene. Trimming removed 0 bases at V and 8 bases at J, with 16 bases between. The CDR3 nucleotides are TGTGCCATCAGTGAGTCGGGGGGGCAGGGTCACGGCTACACCTTC. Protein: CAISESGGQGHGYTF.

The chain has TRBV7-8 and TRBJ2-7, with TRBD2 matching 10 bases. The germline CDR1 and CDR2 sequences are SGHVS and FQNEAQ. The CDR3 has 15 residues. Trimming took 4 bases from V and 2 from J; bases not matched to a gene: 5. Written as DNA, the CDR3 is TGTGCCAGCAGCTCCGGGACTAGCGAGACCTACGAGCAGTACTTC. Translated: CASSSGTSETYEQYF. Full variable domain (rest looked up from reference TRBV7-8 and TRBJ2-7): GAGVSQSPRYKVAKRGQDVALRCDPISGHVSLFWYQQALGQGPEFLTYFQNEAQLDKSGLPSDRFFAERPEGSVSTLKIQRTQQEDSAVYLCASSSGTSETYEQYFGPGTRLTVT.

The CDR3 here is CATRVLMNTEAFF. The DNA of the CDR3 is TGTGCCACCAGAGTACTAATGAACACTGAAGCTTTCTTT. The chain recombines TRBV15 with TRBJ1-1; D remains unclear. V shed 6 bases and J shed 0 bases, with 8 bases lying between them. This CDR3 spans 13 amino acids. The germline V gene has CDR1 LNHNV and CDR2 YYDKDF (reference sequence).

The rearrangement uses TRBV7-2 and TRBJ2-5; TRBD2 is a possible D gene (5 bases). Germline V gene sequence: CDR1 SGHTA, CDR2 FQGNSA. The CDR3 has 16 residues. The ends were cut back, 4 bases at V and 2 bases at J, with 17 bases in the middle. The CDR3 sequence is CASSSNRGSGQETQYF. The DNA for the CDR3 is TGTGCCAGCAGCTCCAATCGGGGTAGTGGACAAGAGACCCAGTACTTC.

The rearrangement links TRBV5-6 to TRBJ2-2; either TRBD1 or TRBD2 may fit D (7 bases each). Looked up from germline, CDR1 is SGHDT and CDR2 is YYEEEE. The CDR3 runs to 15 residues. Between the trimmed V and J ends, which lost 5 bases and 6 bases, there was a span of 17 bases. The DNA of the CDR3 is TGTGCCAGCAGTAAACCGCCAGGGGGGGCCGGGGAGCTGTTTTTT. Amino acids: CASSKPPGGAGELFF.